This section outlines one T cell receptor (beta chain) sequence together with its context. This entry comes from a study of T-cell memory formation after mild COVID-19. Germline CDR1 and CDR2: MNHEY and SMNVEV (reference sequence). The CDR3 length is 12 residues. The V gene lost 5 bases and the J gene lost 12 bases, with 14 bases spanning the gap. TCRdb re-called the 5' RACE reads through MiXCR, storing one row per CDR3 protein. The sample lists 100,000 or so distinct CDR3 sequences, roughly 11% occurring once. The sequenced sample was PBMCs or a T cell subset sorted from them (not recorded which). The chain links TRBV27 to TRBJ2-1; perhaps TRBD2 as D (6 bases). The origin of this receptor is a young man who had mild COVID-19 (a few samples of this study predate the infection). Cell type and time point are not known. The CDR3 DNA reads TGTGCCAGCAGTGGGGGGAGCCATGGGCAGTTCTTC. Translation: CASSGGSHGQFF.